These 5 T cell receptor beta chains share one sample of origin, sequenced in a study of vaccination effects on CD4 cells after COVID-19. These receptors have no known antigen. Isolation of CD4+ T cells took place after 10 days of culture. TCRdb's copy holds only in-frame clones and misses some; the assay was immunoSEQ multiplex PCR. The data contain around 35,000 clones, roughly 65% of them singletons. Sequenced here: CD4+ T cells from PBMCs cultured without peptide, sampled before COVID-19 vaccination. The receptors shown here come from a human donor who received a COVID-19 vaccine.

J is TRBJ1-2 and V is TRBV4-1; TRBD1 aligns across 7 bases. This CDR3 has 15 amino acids. The germline V gene encodes CDR1 MGHRA and CDR2 YSYEKL. V lost 3 bases, J lost 2 bases, and 6 bases stayed unmatched. The CDR3 DNA reads TGCGCCAGCAGCCACGACAGGGACGGGAACTATGGCTACACCTTC. Its translation is CASSHDRDGNYGYTF.

The chain carries TRBV19 and TRBJ1-2; 8 bases fit TRBD1. After removal of 3 bases from V and 4 bases from J, the junction contained 10 bases not matched to a gene. The germline gives CDR1 LNHDA, CDR2 SQIVND (reference sequence). The CDR3 has 16 residues. The CDR3 loop is CASSIPTAGGGYGYTF. In DNA form, the CDR3 reads TGTGCCAGTAGTATCCCTACGGCAGGGGGCGGCTATGGCTACACCTTC.

This rearrangement joins TRBV12-3 or TRBV12-4 to TRBJ1-5; D is unresolved. Trimming took off 6 bases at V and 2 bases at J, with 8 bases between the two ends. The CDR3 is made up of 13 amino acids. The DNA for the CDR3 is TGTGCCAGCAGGGGGAGCGGCAATCAGCCCCAGCATTTT. This encodes CASRGSGNQPQHF.

The CDR3 loop reads CASSQEYPPYEQYF. CDR3 sequence (DNA): TGTGCCAGCAGCCAAGAATACCCGCCCTACGAGCAGTACTTC. The chain uses TRBV3-1 (or the pseudogene TRBV3-2) and TRBJ2-7; D unclear. The germline V gene encodes CDR1 LGHDT and CDR2 YNNKEL (reference sequence). The CDR3 runs to 14 residues. Trimming stripped 0 bases from V and 2 bases from J, with 8 bases between.

This clone appeared a few times. The rearrangement uses TRBV3-1 (or the pseudogene TRBV3-2) and TRBJ2-2, with TRBD2 matching over 7 bases. The CDR3 sequence is 16 residues long. Trimming cost V 1 base and J 4 bases; bases outside gene matches: 6. The germline V gene encodes CDR1 LGHDT and CDR2 YNNKEL (reference sequence). CDR3 coding DNA: TGTGCCAGCAGCCAAGGGGTTCCTAGCGGCACCGGGGAGCTGTTTTTT. Encoded protein: CASSQGVPSGTGELFF.